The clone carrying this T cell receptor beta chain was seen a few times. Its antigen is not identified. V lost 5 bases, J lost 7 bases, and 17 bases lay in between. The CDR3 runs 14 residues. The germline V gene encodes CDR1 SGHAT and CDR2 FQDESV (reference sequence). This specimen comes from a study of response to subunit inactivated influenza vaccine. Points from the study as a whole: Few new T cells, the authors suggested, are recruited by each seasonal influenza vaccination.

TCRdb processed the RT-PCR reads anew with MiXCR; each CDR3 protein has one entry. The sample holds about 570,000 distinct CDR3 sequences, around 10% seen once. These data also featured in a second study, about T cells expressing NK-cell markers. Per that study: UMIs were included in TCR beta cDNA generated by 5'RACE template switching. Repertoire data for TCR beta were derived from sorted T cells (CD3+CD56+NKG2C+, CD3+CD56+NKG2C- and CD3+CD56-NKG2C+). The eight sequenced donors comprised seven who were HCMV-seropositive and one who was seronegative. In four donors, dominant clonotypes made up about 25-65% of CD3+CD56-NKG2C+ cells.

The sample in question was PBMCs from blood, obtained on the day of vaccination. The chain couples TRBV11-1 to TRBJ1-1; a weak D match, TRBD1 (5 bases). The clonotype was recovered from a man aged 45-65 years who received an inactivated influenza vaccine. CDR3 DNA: TGTGCCAGCAGCCCGGGGGGTTGGGTCGGTGAAGCTTTCTTT. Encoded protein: CASSPGGWVGEAFF.